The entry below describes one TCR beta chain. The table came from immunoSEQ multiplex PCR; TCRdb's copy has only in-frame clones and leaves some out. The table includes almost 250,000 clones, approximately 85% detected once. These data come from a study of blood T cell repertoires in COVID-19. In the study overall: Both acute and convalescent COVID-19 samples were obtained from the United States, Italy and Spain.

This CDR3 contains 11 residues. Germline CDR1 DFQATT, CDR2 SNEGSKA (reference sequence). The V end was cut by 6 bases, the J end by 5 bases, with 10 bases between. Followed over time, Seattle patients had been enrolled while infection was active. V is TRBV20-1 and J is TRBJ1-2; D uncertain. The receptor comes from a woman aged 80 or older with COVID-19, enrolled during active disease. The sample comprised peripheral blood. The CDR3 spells CSAPGIYGYTF. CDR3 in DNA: TGCAGTGCCCCGGGGATTTATGGCTACACCTTC.